These 6 T cell receptor beta chains were sequenced from one sample in a study of T cells in Graves' hyperthyroidism and ophthalmopathy. There were TCR beta CDR3 regions amplified from RNA transcripts. During a first-round RT-PCR of the TCR CDR3, the HTBI primer set was used. TCRdb re-called the multiplex PCR reads through MiXCR, storing one row per CDR3 protein. There are under 450,000 distinct CDR3 sequences in the sample; approximately 14% occur only once, and 7.5% to 8% lies in the top ten. The sequencing input was blood. Receptor source: a young woman with Graves' hyperthyroidism.

This clonotype was seen many times. The chain links TRBV20-1 to TRBJ2-7; 8 nucleotides match TRBD1. The CDR3 is 15 residues long. The V and J ends lost 3 bases and 0 bases, in that order; junction bases with no gene match: 7. Germline V lookup: CDR1 DFQATT, CDR2 SNEGSKA (reference sequence). The CDR3 coding sequence is TGCAGTGCTAGCCTTAGGACAGGGTACTCCTACGAGCAGTACTTC. The encoded protein is CSASLRTGYSYEQYF.

This chain joins TRBV19 and TRBJ2-1; TRBD2 aligns across 7 bases. V was clipped by 5 bases and J by 4 bases; unmatched bases: 11. There are 16 residues in the CDR3. In germline, CDR1 is LNHDA, CDR2 SQIVND (reference sequence). The CDR3 is CASSGRGGSRYNEQFF. CDR3 in DNA: TGTGCCAGTAGTGGTCGCGGCGGGAGTCGATACAATGAGCAGTTCTTC.

This rearrangement joins TRBV19 to TRBJ2-6; unclear D gene. This CDR3 spans 15 amino acids. Germline V gives CDR1 LNHDA, CDR2 SQIVND (reference sequence). V was cut by 1 base and J by 0 bases, with 4 bases left in between. CDR3: CASSIVDSGANVLTF. CDR3 DNA: TGTGCCAGTAGTATAGTCGACTCTGGGGCCAACGTCCTGACTTTC.

V gene TRBV5-1 combines with J gene TRBJ2-1; D tentatively fits TRBD1 or TRBD2 (7 bases each). Germline lookup yields CDR1 SGHRS and CDR2 YFSETQ. With 3 bases removed from V and 2 bases from J, the gap between germline ends came to 15 bases. This CDR3 has 16 residues. CDR3 loop: CASSSGLGGTYNEQFF. The DNA of the CDR3 is TGCGCCAGCAGCTCTGGACTAGGGGGCACCTACAATGAGCAGTTCTTC.

This clonotype has a handful of counts. This chain connects TRBV6-1 to TRBJ1-2, with 12 bases aligning to TRBD1. CDR3 length: 17 amino acids. With 3 bases clipped from V and 2 bases from J, the junction kept 7 bases outside the gene matches. Germline lookup yields CDR1 MNHNS and CDR2 SASEGT. Here the CDR3 DNA reads TGTGCCAGCAGTGATCCGGGACAGGGGGCTCAAAACTATGGCTACACCTTC. Its protein is CASSDPGQGAQNYGYTF.

This clonotype was observed a few times. A read error may be the cause here, since a much bigger clone is one base away. The chain is built from TRBV6-5 and TRBJ1-1, with D unclear. Germline V gene data show CDR1 as MNHEY and CDR2 as SVGAGI. Trimming shortened V by 2 bases and J by 0 bases, and 13 bases separated the two germline ends. This CDR3 is built from 16 residues. This CDR3 is CASSYGYSGLNTEAFF. The CDR3 DNA reads TGTGCCAGCAGTTACGGGTACTCAGGCCTGAACACTGAAGCTTTCTTT.